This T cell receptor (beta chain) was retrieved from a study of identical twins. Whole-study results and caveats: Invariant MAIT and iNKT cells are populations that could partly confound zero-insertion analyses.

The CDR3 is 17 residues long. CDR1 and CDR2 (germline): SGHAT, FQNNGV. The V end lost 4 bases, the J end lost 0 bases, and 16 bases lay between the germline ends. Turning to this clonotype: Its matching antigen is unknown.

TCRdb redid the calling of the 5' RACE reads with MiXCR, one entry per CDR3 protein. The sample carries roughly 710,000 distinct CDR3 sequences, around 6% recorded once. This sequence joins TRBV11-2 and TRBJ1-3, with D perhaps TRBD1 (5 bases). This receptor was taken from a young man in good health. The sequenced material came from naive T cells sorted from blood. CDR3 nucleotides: TGTGCCAGCAGCTCCCTTTTCGACAGCCCCTCTGGAAACACCATATATTTT. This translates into CASSSLFDSPSGNTIYF.